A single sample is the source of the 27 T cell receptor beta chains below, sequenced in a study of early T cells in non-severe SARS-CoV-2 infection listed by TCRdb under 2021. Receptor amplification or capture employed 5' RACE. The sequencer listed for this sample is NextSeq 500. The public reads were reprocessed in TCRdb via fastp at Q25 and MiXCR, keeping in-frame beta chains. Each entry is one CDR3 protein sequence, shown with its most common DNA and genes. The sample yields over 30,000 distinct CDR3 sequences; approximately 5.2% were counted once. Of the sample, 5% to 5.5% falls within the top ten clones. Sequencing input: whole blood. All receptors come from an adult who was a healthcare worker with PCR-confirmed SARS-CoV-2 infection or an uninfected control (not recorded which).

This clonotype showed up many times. The CDR3 protein is CASSLGGSGQPQHF. The CDR3 nucleotides are TGTGCCAGCAGCTTAGGGGGGTCAGGTCAGCCCCAGCATTTT. The J gene is TRBJ1-5, the V gene TRBV7-8; D perhaps matches TRBD1 (5 bases). The V end was cut by 1 base, the J end by 6 bases, with 10 bases between. Germline CDR1 is SGHVS and CDR2 is FQNEAQ. The CDR3 runs to 14 residues.

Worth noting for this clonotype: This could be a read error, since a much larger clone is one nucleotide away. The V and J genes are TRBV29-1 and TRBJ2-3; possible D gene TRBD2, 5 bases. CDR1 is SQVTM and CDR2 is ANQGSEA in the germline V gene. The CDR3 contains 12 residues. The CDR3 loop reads CSVVASKGTHYF. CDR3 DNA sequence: TGCAGCGTTGTGGCTAGCAAGGGTACGCATTATTTT.

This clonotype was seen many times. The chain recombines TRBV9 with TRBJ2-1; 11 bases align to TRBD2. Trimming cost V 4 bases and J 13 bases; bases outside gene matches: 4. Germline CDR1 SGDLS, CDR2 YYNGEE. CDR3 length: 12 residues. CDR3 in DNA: TGTGCCAGCAGCCCCGGGACTAGCGGACAGTTCTTC. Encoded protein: CASSPGTSGQFF. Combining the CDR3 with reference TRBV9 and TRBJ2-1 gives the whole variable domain DSGVTQTPKHLITATGQRVTLRCSPRSGDLSVYWYQQSLDQGLQFLIQYYNGEERAKGNILERFSAQQFPDLHSELNLSSLELGDSALYFCASSPGTSGQFFGPGTRLTVL.

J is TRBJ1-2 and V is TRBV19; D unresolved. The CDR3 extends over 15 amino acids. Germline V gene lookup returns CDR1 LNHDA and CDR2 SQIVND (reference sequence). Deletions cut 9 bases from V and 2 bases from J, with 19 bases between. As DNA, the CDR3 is TGTGCCAGCATCATTTCTCGGGAAGGCAACTATGGCTACACCTTC. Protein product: CASIISREGNYGYTF. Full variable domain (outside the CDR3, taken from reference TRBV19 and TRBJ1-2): DGGITQSPKYLFRKEGQNVTLSCEQNLNHDAMYWYRQDPGQGLRLIYYSQIVNDFQKGDIAEGYSVSREKKESFPLTVTSAQKNPTAFYLCASIISREGNYGYTFGSGTRLTVV.

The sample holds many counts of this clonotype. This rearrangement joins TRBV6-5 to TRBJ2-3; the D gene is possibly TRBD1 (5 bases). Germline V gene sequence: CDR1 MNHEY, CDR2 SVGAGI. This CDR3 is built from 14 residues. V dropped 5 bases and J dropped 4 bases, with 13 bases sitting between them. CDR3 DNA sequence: TGTGCCAGCAGTCCAGGGTGGGGCCCAGATACGCAGTATTTT. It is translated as CASSPGWGPDTQYF.

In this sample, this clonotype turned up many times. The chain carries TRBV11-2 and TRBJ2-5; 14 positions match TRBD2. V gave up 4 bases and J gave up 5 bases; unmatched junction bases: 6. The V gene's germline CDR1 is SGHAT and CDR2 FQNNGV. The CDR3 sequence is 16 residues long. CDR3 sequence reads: CASSSGTSGRGETQYF. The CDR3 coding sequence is TGTGCCAGCAGCTCCGGGACTAGCGGGAGAGGGGAGACCCAGTACTTC.

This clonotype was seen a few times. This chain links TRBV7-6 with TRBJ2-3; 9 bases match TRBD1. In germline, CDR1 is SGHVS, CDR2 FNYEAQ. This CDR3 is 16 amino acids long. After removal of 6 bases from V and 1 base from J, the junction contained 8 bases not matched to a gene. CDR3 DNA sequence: TGTGCCAGCAGGTTACAGGGGGCGCGGGGCACAGATACGCAGTATTTT. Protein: CASRLQGARGTDTQYF.

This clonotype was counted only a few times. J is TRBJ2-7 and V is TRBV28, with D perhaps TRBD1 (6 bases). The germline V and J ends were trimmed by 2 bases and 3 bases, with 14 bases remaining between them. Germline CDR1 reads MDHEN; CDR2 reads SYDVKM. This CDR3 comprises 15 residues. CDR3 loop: CASSLTVYRVYEQYF. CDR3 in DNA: TGTGCCAGCAGTTTAACCGTCTACAGGGTCTACGAGCAGTACTTC.

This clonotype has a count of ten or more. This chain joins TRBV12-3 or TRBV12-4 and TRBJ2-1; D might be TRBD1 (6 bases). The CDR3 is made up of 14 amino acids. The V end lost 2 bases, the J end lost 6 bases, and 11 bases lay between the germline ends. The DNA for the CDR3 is TGTGCCAGCAGTTTACGCAGGGGCGGCAATGAGCAGTTCTTC. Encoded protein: CASSLRRGGNEQFF.

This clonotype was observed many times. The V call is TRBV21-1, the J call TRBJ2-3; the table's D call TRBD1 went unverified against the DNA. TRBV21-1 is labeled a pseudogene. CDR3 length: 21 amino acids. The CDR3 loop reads CASSKGVTGGRTGISTDTQYF. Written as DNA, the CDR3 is TGTGCCAGCAGCAAAGGCGTCACAGGGGGCCGAACGGGGATTAGCACAGATACGCAGTATTTT.

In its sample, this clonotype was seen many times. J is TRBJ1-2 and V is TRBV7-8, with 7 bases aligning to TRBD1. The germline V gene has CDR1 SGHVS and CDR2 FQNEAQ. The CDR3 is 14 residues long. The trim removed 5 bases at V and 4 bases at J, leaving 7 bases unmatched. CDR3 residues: CASSAGTAIYGYTF. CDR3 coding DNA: TGTGCCAGCAGCGCGGGGACAGCTATCTATGGCTACACCTTC.

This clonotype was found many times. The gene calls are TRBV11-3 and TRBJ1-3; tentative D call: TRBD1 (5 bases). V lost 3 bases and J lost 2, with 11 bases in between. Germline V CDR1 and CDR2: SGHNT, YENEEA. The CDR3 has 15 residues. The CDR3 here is CASSLEGLAGNTIYF. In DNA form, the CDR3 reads TGTGCCAGCAGCTTGGAGGGGCTGGCTGGAAACACCATATATTTT.

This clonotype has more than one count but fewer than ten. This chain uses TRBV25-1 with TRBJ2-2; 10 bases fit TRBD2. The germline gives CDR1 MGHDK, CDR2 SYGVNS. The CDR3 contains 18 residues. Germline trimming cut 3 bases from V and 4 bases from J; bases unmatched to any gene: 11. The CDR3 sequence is CASSDSRAGGPVTGELFF. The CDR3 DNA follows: TGTGCCAGCAGTGATTCCCGAGCGGGAGGGCCTGTCACCGGGGAGCTGTTTTTT.

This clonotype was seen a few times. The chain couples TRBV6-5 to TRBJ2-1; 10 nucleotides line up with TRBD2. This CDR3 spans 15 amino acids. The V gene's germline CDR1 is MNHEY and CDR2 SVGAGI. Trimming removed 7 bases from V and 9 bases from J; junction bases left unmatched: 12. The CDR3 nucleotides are TGTGCCAGCACAACCGGGACTAGCGCCGTGGGTGAGCAGTTCTTC. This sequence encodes CASTTGTSAVGEQFF.

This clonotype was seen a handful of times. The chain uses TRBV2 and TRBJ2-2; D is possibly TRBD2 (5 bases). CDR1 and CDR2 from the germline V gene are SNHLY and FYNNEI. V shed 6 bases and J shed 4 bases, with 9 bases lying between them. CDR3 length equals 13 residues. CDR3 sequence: CASRDFTTGELFF. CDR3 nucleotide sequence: TGTGCCAGCAGGGACTTTACCACCGGGGAGCTGTTTTTT.

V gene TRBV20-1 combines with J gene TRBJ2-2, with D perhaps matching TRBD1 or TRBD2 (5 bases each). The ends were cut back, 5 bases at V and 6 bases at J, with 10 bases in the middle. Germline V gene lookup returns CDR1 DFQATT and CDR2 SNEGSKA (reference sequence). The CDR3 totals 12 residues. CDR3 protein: CSAEGPPGELFF. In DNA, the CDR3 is TGCAGTGCTGAGGGGCCCCCCGGGGAGCTGTTTTTT.

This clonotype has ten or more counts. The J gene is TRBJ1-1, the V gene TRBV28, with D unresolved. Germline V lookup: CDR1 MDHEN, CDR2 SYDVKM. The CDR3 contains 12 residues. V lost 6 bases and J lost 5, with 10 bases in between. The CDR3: CASRDGGTEAFF. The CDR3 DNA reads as TGTGCCAGCAGGGACGGTGGGACTGAAGCTTTCTTT.

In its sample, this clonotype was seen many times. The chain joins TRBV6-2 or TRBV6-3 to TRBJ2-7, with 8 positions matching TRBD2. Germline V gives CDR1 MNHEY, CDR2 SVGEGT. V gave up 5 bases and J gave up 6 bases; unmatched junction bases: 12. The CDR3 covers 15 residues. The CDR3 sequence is CASSQAPTGGLEQYV. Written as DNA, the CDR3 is TGTGCCAGCAGTCAGGCCCCCACGGGAGGGCTCGAGCAGTACGTC.

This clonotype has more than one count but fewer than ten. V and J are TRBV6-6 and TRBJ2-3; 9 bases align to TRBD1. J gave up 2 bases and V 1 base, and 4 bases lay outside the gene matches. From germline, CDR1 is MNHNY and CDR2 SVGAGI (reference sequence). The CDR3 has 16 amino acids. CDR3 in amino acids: CASSYLRQGDTDTQYF. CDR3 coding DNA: TGTGCCAGCAGTTACTTAAGACAGGGGGACACAGATACGCAGTATTTT.

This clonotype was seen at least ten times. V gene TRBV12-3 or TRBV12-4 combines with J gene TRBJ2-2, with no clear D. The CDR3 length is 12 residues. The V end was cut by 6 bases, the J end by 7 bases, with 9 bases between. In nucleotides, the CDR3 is TGTGCCAGCAGCACCCTTCACGGGGAGCTGTTTTTT. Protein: CASSTLHGELFF.

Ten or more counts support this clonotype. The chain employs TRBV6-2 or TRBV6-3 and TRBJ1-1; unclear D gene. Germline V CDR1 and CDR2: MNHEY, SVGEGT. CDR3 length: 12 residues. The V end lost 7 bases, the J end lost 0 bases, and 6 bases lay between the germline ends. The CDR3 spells CASNGMNTEAFF. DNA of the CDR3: TGTGCCAGCAATGGTATGAACACTGAAGCTTTCTTT.

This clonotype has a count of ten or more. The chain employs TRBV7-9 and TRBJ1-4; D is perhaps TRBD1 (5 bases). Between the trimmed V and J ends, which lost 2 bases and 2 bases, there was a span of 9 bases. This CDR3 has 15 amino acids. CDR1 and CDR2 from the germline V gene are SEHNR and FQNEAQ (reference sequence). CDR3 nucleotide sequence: TGTGCCAGCAGCTTAATCGGGGGGACTAATGAAAAACTGTTTTTT. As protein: CASSLIGGTNEKLFF.

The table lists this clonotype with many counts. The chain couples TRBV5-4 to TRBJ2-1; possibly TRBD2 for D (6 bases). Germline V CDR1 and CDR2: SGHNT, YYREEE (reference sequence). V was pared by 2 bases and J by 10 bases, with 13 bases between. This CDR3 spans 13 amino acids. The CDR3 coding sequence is TGTGCCAGCAGCTTCCGCGGGGCCAGGGAGCAGTTCTTC. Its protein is CASSFRGAREQFF.

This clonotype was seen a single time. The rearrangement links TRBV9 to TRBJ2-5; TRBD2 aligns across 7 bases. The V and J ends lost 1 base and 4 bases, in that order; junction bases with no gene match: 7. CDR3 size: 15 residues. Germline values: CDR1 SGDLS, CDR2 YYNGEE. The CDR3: CASSVRGAGLETQYF. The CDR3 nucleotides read TGTGCCAGCAGCGTACGCGGAGCGGGGCTAGAGACCCAGTACTTC.

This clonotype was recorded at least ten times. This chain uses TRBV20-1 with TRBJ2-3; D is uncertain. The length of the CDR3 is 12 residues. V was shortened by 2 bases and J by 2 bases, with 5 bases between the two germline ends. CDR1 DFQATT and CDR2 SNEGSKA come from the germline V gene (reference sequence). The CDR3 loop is CSARLITDTQYF. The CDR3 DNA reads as TGCAGTGCTAGACTGATCACAGATACGCAGTATTTT.

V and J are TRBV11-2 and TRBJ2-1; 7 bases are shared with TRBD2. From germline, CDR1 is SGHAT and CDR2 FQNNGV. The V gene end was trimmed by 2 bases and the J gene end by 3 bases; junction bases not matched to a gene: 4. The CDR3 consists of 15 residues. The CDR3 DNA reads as TGTGCCAGCAGCTTATACGGGAGGCACTACAATGAGCAGTTCTTC. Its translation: CASSLYGRHYNEQFF.

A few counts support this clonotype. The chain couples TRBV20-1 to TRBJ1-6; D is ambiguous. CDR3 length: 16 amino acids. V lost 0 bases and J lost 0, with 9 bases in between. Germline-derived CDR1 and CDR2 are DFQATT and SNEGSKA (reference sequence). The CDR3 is CSARDVQSSYNSPLHF. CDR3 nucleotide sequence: TGCAGTGCTAGAGATGTACAGAGCTCCTATAATTCACCCCTCCACTTT.